This T cell receptor (beta chain) was documented in a study of tissue T cells after allogeneic stem cell transplantation. The study, taken as a whole, reports: Shared clones across patients were few; motif clustering revealed tissue-specific shared signatures. Blood and spleen captured only part of the tissue TCR repertoire. This small cohort was clinically heterogeneous, and sampling depth was a limitation.

There are a few counts of this clone. Its matching antigen is unknown. Here the gene names and germline are mouse. The CDR3 end is not reached by the read, which stops 1 residue before it; the germline J gene fills it in. Data came from immunoSEQ multiplex PCR; TCRdb stores just in-frame clones and leaves some out. This sample carries 8,000 to 8,500 clones, 35% to 55% of them seen once, and the ten largest clones take 7% to 8.5%. Germline CDR1 is LGHDT and CDR2 is YNNKQL (reference sequence). CDR3 length equals 15 residues. J was trimmed by 0 bases and V by 6 bases; bases with no gene match: 5. Time point reported: mouse harvest day 7 after allogeneic transplant. Tail vein injection delivered 10^7 T-cell-depleted bone marrow cells and 10^6 splenic CD5+ T cells. Mice had MHC-mismatched B6 into BALB/c GVHD, sampled day 7 or 14.

Sample: gut tissue. The chain has TRBV4 and TRBJ2-1; 7 nucleotides align to TRBD1. The TCR was taken from a female BALB/c mouse given C57BL/6 T cells with graft-versus-host disease after an allogeneic hematopoietic cell transplant. The CDR3 loop reads CASSRQGSNYAEQFF. The sequenced part of the CDR3 DNA is TGTGCCAGCAGTCGACAGGGCTCTAACTATGCTGAGCAGTTC.